One sample yielded the 5 T cell receptor beta chains listed below, sequenced in a study of blood T cell repertoires in COVID-19. The repertoire was sequenced with immunoSEQ multiplex PCR; TCRdb's copy has only in-frame clones and lacks some. Among some 88,000 clones listed, 85% to 90% were seen once. The sample was peripheral blood. Receptor source: a man aged 55 to 69 with acute or convalescent COVID-19.

This chain joins TRBV3-1 (or the pseudogene TRBV3-2) and TRBJ2-2, with D tentatively TRBD2 (6 bases). V lost 4 bases and J lost 3, with 18 bases in between. Germline CDR1 and CDR2: LGHDT and YNNKEL (reference sequence). The CDR3 is made up of 17 amino acids. The CDR3 coding sequence is TGTGCCAGCAGCCGGGGTCCGGGACTGGGAGACACCGGGGAGCTGTTTTTT. Protein sequence: CASSRGPGLGDTGELFF.

This clone occurred once. The J gene is TRBJ2-1, the V gene TRBV9, with 8 positions matching TRBD2. This CDR3 is built from 14 residues. CDR1 is SGDLS, CDR2 YYNGEE, per germline. Trimming removed 0 bases from V and 6 bases from J; junction bases left unmatched: 2. CDR3: CASSVVLAGNEQFF. The CDR3 bases are TGTGCCAGCAGCGTAGTCCTAGCGGGCAATGAGCAGTTCTTC.

This clone was seen more than once but under ten times. The CDR3 nucleotides are TGTGCCAGCAGCATAGGACAGGGGTACACTGAAGCTTTCTTT. This codes for CASSIGQGYTEAFF. The chain joins TRBV11-1 to TRBJ1-1; 9 positions agree with TRBD1. Germline assignment: CDR1 SGHAT and CDR2 FQDESV (reference sequence). The length of the CDR3 is 14 residues. Unmatched junction bases numbered 4, after V lost 5 bases and J lost 3 bases.

The rearrangement joins TRBV5-6 to TRBJ1-2, with D hard to call. Trimming pared 0 bases from V and 8 bases from J, leaving 11 bases between. Germline assignment: CDR1 SGHDT and CDR2 YYEEEE. The CDR3 is 13 residues long. The CDR3 region is CASSLGVAVGYTF. The CDR3 DNA reads as TGTGCCAGCAGCTTGGGTGTGGCCGTGGGCTACACCTTC.

The chain recombines TRBV5-1 with TRBJ2-2, with 10 bases fitting TRBD1. Germline-derived CDR1 and CDR2 are SGHRS and YFSETQ. V gave up 4 bases and J gave up 3 bases; unmatched junction bases: 3. The CDR3 contains 15 residues. This CDR3 reads CASSGTGVDTGELFF. The CDR3 nucleotides read TGCGCCAGCAGCGGGACAGGGGTTGACACCGGGGAGCTGTTTTTT.